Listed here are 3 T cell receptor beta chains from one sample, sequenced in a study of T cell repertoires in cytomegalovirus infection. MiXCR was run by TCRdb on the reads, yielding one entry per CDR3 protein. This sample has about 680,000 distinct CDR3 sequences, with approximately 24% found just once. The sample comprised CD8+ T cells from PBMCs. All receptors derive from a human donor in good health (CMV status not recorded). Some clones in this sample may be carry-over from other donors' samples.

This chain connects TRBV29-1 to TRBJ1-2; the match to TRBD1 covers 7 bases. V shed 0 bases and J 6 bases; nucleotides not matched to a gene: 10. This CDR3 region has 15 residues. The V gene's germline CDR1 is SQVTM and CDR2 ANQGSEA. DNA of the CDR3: TGCAGCGTTGAAGATCTGGGCAGGGGGTCGGATGGCTACACCTTC. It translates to CSVEDLGRGSDGYTF.

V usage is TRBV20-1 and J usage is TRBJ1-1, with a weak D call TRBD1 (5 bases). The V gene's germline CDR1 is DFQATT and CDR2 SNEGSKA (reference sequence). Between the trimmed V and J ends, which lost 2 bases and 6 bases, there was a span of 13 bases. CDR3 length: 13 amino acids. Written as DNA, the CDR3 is TGCAGTGCTAGATGGACATTCTTTCCTGAAGCTTTCTTT. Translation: CSARWTFFPEAFF.

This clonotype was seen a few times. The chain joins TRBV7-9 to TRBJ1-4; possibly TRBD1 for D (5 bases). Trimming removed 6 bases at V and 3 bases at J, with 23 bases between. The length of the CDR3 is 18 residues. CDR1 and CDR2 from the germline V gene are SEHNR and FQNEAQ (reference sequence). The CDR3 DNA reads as TGTGCCAGCAGACCCCGGGGCACATCGTGGGGGTCTAATGAAAAACTGTTTTTT. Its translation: CASRPRGTSWGSNEKLFF.